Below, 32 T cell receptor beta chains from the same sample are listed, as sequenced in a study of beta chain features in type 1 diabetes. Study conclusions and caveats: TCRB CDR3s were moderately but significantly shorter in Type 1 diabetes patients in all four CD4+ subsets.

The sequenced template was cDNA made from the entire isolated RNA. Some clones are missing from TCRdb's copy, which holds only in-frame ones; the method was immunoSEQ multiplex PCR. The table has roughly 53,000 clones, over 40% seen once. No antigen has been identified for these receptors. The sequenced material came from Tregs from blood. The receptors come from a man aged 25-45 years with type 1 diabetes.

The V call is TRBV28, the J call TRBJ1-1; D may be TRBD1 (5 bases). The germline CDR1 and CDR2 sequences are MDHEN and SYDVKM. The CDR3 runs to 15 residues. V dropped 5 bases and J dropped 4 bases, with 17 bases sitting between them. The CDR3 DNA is TGTGCCAGCAGTCCAACTCATGGGGGGGGCACTGAAGCTTTCTTT. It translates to CASSPTHGGGTEAFF.

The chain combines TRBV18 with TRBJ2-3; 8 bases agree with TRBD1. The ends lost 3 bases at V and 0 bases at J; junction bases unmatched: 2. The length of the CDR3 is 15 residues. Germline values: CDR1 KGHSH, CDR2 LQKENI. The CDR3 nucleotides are TGTGCCAGCTCACCGACAGGGGATAGCACAGATACGCAGTATTTT. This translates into CASSPTGDSTDTQYF.

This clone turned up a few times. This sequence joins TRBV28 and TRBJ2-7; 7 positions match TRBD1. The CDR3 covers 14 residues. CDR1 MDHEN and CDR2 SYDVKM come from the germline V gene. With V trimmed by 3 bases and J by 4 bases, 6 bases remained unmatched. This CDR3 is CASSLTGKTYEQYF. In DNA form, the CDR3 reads TGTGCCAGCAGTTTGACAGGGAAGACGTACGAGCAGTACTTC.

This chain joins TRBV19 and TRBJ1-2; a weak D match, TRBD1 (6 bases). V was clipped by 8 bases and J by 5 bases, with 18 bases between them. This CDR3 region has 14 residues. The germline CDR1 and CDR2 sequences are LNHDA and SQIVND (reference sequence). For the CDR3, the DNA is TGTGCCAGTGCACAGGGTCTTGGGGTGTATGGCTACACCTTC. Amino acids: CASAQGLGVYGYTF.

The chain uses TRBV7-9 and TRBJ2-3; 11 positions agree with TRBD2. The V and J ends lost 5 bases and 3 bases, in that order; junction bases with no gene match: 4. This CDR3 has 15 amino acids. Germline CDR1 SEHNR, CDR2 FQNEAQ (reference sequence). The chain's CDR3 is CASSPPSGRTDTQYF. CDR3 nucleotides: TGTGCCAGCAGCCCACCTAGCGGGAGGACAGATACGCAGTATTTT.

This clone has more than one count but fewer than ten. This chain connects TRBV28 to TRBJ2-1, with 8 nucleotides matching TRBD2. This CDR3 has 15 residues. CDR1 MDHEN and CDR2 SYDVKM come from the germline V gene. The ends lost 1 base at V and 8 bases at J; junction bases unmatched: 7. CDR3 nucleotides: TGTGCCAGCAGTTTATATGGCGGGAGGAATGATGAGCAGTTCTTC. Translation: CASSLYGGRNDEQFF.

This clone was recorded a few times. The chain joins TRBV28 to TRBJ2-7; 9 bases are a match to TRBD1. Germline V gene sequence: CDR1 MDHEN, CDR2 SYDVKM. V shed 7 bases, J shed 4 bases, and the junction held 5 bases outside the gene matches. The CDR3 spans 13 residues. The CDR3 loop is CASKTGGLYEQYF. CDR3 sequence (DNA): TGTGCCAGCAAGACAGGGGGTTTGTACGAGCAGTACTTC. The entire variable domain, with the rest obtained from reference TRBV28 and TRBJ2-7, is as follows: DVKVTQSSRYLVKRTGEKVFLECVQDMDHENMFWYRQDPGLGLRLIYFSYDVKMKEKGDIPEGYSVSREKKERFSLILESASTNQTSMYLCASKTGGLYEQYFGPGTRLTVT.

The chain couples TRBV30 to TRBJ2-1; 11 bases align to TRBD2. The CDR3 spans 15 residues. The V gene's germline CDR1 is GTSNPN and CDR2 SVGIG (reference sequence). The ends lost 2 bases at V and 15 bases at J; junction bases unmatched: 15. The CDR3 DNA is TGTGCCTGGAGTCCCCTCGGGACTAGCGGTAGAGGTTCGTTCTTC. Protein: CAWSPLGTSGRGSFF. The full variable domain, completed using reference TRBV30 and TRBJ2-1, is SQTIHQWPATLVQPVGSPLSLECTVEGTSNPNLYWYRQAAGRGLQLLFYSVGIGQISSEVPQNLSASRPQDRQFILSSKKLLLSDSGFYLCAWSPLGTSGRGSFFGPGTRLTVL.

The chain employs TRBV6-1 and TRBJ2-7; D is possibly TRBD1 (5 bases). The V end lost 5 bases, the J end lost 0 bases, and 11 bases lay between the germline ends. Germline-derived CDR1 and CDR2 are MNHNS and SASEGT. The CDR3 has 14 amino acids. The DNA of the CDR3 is TGTGCCAGCAGTTTGAAGACAGCCTCCTACGAGCAGTACTTC. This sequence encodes CASSLKTASYEQYF.

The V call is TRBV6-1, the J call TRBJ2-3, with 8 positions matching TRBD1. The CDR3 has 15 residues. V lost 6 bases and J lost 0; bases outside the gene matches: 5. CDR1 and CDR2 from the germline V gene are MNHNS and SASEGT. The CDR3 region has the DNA TGTGCCAGCAGGACAGGGGATTCGAGCACAGATACGCAGTATTTT. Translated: CASRTGDSSTDTQYF.

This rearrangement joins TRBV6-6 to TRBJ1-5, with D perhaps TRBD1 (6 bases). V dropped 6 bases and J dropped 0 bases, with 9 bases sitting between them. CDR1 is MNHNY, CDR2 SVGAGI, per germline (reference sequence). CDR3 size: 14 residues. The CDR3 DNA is TGTGCCAGCAGACGGACAGATAGCAATCAGCCCCAGCATTTT. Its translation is CASRRTDSNQPQHF.

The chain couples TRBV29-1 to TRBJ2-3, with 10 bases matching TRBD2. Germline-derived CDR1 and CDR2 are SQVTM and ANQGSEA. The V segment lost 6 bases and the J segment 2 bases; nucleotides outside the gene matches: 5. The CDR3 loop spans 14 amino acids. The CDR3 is CSVRTSGYTDTQYF. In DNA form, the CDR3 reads TGCAGCGTCAGGACTAGCGGCTACACAGATACGCAGTATTTT.

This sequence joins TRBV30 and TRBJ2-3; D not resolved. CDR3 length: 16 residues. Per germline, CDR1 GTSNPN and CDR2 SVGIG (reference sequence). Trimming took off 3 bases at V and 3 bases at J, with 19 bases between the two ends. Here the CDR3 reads CAWRGLVRIRTDTQYF. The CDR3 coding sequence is TGTGCCTGGAGGGGCCTCGTTCGAATTAGGACAGATACGCAGTATTTT.

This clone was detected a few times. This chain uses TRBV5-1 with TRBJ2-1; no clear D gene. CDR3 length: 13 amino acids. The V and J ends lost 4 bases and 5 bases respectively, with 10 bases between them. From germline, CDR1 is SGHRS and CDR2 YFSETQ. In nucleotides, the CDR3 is TGCGCCAGCAGCGCGTATCAGGACAATGAGCAGTTCTTC. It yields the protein CASSAYQDNEQFF.

CDR3 loop: CASSPFAGVNTGELFF. In nucleotides, the CDR3 is TGTGCCAGCTCACCATTCGCGGGAGTAAACACCGGGGAGCTGTTTTTT. This sequence joins TRBV18 and TRBJ2-2, with 7 bases lining up with TRBD2. Germline V CDR1 and CDR2: KGHSH, LQKENI. Losses at the gene ends were 2 bases for V and 2 bases for J; bases not matched to a gene: 5. This CDR3 contains 16 residues.

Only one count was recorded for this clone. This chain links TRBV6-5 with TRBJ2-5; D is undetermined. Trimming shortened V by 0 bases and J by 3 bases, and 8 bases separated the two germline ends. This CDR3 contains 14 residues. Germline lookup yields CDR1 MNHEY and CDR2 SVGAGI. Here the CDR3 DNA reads TGTGCCAGCAGTTACTCGCCTAGGAAAGAGACCCAGTACTTC. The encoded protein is CASSYSPRKETQYF.

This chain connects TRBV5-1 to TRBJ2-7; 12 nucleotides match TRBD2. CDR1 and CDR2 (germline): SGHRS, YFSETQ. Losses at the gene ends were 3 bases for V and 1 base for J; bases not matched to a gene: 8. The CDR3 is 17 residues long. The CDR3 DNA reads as TGCGCCAGCAGCTCAATCCCGGGACTAGCGGGTTCCTACGAGCAGTACTTC. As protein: CASSSIPGLAGSYEQYF.

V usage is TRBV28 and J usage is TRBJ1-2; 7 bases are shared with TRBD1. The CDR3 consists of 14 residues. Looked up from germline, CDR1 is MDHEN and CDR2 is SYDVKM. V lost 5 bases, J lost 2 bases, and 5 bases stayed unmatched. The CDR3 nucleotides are TGTGCCAGCAGTCCAGGGGACAGAAACTATGGCTACACCTTC. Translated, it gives CASSPGDRNYGYTF.

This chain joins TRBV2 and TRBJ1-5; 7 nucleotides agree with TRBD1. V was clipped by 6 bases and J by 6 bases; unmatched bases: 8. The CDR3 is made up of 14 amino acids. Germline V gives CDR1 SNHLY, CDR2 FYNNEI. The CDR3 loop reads CASRKTGRFQPQHF. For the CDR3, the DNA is TGTGCCAGCAGGAAGACAGGGCGCTTTCAGCCCCAGCATTTT.

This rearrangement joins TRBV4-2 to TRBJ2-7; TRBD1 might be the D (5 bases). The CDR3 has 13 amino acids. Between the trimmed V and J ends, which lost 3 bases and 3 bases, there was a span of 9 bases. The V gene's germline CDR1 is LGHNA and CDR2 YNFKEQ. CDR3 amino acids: CASSHQDSYEQYF. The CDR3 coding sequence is TGTGCCAGCAGCCACCAAGACAGCTACGAGCAGTACTTC.

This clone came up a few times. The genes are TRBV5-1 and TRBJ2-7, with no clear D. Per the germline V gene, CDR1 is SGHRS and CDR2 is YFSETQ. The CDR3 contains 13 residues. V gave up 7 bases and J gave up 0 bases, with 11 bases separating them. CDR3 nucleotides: TGCGCCAGCTCGGTCCCGAGCTCCTACGAGCAGTACTTC. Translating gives CASSVPSSYEQYF.

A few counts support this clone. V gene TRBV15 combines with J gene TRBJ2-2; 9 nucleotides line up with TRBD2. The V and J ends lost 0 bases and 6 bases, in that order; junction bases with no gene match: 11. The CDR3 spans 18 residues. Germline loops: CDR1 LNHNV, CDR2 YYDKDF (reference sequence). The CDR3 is CATSRDRASGISAGELFF. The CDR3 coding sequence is TGTGCCACCAGCAGAGATCGGGCTAGCGGGATTTCCGCCGGGGAGCTGTTTTTT.

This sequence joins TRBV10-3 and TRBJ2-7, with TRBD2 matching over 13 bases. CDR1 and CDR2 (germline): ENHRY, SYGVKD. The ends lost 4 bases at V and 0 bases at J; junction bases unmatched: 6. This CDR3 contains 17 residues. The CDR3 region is CAISGGLAGSSSYEQYF. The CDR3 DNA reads TGTGCCATCAGTGGGGGACTAGCGGGATCTAGCTCCTACGAGCAGTACTTC.

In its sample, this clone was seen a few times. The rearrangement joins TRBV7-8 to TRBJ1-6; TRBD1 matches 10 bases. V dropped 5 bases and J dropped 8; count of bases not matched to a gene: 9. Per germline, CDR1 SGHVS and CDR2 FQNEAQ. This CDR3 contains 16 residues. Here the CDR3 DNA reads TGTGCCAGCAGCGCCCCGGGACAGGGGCGTCATTCACCCCTCCACTTT. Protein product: CASSAPGQGRHSPLHF. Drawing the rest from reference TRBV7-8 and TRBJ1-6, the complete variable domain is GAGVSQSPRYKVAKRGQDVALRCDPISGHVSLFWYQQALGQGPEFLTYFQNEAQLDKSGLPSDRFFAERPEGSVSTLKIQRTQQEDSAVYLCASSAPGQGRHSPLHFGNGTRLTVT.

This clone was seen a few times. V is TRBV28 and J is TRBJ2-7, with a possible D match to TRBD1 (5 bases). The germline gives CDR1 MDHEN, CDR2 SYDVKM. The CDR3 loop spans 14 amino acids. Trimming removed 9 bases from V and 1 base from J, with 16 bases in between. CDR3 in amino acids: CASRRSQGSYEQYF. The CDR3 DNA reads TGTGCCAGTAGGCGGTCGCAGGGTTCCTACGAGCAGTACTTC.

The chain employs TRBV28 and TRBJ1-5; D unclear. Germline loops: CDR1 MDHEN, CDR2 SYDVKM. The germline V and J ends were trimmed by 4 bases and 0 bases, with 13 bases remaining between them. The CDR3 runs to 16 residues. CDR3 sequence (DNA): TGTGCCAGCAGTTCCCCCTCGGGAGTTAGCAATCAGCCCCAGCATTTT. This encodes CASSSPSGVSNQPQHF.

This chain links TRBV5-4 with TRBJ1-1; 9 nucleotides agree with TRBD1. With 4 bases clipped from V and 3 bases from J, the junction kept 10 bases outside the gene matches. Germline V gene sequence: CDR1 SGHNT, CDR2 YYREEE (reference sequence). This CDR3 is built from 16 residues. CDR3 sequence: CASSPQGAIEYTEAFF. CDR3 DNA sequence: TGTGCCAGCAGCCCACAGGGGGCGATAGAATACACTGAAGCTTTCTTT.

CDR3 DNA: TGTGCCAGCAGTTTAGGCCGAGGGCAAGAGACCCAGTACTTC. Encoded protein: CASSLGRGQETQYF. The chain couples TRBV27 to TRBJ2-7, with a possible D match to TRBD2 (5 bases). The DNA end is more similar to TRBJ2-5, so the J call may be wrong. The CDR3 runs 14 residues. Germline assignment: CDR1 MNHEY and CDR2 SMNVEV (reference sequence).

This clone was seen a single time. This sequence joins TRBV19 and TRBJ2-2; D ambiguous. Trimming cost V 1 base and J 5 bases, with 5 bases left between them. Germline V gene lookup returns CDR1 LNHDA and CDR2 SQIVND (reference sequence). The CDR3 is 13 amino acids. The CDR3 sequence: CASSIVATGELFF. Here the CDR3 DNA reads TGTGCCAGTAGTATAGTAGCTACCGGGGAGCTGTTTTTT.

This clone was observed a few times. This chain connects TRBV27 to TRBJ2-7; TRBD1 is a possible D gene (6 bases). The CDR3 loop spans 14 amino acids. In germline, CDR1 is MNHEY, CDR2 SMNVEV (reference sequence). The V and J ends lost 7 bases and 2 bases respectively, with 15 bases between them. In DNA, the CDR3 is TGTGCCAGCACTCCTGACAGGACGACCTACGAGCAGTACTTC. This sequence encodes CASTPDRTTYEQYF.

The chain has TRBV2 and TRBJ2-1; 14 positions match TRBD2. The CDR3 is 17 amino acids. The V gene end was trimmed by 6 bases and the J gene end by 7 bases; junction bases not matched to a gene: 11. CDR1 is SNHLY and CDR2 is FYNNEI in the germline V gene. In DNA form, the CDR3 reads TGTGCCAGCAGAGGACTAGCGGGGGGCGAGGACAGTAATGAGCAGTTCTTC. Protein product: CASRGLAGGEDSNEQFF. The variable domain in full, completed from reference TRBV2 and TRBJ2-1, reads EPEVTQTPSHQVTQMGQEVILRCVPISNHLYFYWYRQILGQKVEFLVSFYNNEISEKSEIFDDQFSVERPDGSNFTLKIRSTKLEDSAMYFCASRGLAGGEDSNEQFFGPGTRLTVL.

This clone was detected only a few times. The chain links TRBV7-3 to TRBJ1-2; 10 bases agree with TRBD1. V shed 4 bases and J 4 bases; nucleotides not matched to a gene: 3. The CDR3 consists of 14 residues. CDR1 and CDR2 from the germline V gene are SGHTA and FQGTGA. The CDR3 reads CASSSTGGGYGYTF. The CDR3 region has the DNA TGTGCCAGCAGCTCGACAGGGGGCGGCTATGGCTACACCTTC.